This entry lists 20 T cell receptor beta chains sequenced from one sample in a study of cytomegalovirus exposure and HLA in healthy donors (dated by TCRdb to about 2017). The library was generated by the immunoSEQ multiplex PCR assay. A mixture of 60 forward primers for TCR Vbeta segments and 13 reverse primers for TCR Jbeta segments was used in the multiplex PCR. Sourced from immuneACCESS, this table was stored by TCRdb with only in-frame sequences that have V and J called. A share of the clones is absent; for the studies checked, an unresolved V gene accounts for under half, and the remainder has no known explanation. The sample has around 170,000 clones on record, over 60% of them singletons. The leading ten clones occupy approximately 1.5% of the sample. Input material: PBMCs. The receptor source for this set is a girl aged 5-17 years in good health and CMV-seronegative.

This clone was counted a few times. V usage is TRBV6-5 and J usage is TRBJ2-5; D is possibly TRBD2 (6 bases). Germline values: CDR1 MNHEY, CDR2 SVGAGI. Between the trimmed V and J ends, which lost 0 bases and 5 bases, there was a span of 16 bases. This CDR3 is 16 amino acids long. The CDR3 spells CASSYSGTSPFETQYF. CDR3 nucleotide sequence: TGTGCCAGCAGTTACTCAGGGACTTCTCCCTTTGAGACCCAGTACTTC.

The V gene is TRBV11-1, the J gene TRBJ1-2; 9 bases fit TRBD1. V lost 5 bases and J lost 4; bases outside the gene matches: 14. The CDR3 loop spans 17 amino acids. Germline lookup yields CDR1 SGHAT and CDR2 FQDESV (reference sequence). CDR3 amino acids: CASSAAGQGSLVYGYTF. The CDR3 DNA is TGTGCCAGCAGCGCGGCGGGACAGGGAAGTTTAGTCTATGGCTACACCTTC. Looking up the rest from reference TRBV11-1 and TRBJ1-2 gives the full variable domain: EAEVAQSPRYKITEKSQAVAFWCDPISGHATLYWYRQILGQGPELLVQFQDESVVDDSQLPKDRFSAERLKGVDSTLKIQPAELGDSAMYLCASSAAGQGSLVYGYTFGSGTRLTVV.

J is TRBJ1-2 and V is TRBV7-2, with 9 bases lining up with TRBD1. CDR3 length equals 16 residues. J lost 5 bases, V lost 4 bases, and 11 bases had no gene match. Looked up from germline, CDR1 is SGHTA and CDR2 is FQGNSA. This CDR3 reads CASSSKGDRVGYGYTF. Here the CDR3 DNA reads TGTGCCAGCAGCTCCAAGGGGGACAGGGTAGGGTATGGCTACACCTTC.

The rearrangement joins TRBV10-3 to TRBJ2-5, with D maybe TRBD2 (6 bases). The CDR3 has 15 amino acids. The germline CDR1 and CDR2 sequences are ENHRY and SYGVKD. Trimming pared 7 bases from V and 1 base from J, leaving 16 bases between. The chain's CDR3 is CAIKGRGLSQETQYF. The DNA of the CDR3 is TGTGCCATCAAAGGCCGGGGGTTGTCCCAAGAGACCCAGTACTTC.

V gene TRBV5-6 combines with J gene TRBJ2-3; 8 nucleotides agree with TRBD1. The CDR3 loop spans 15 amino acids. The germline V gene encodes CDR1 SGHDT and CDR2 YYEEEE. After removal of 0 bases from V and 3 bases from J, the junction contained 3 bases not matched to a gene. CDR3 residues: CASSLVRTGTDTQYF. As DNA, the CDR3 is TGTGCCAGCAGCTTGGTAAGGACAGGGACAGATACGCAGTATTTT.

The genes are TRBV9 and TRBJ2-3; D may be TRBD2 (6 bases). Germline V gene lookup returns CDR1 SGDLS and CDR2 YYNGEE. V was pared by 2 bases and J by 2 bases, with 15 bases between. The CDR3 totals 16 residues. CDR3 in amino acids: CASSVEGLTITDTQYF. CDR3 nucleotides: TGTGCCAGCAGCGTCGAGGGACTGACAATCACAGATACGCAGTATTTT.

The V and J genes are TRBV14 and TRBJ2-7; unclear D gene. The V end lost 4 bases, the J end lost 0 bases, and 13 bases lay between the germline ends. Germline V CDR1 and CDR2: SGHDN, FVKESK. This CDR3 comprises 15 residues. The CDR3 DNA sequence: TGTGCCAGCAGCCCCACCGGAAGGAGCTCCTACGAGCAGTACTTC. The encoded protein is CASSPTGRSSYEQYF. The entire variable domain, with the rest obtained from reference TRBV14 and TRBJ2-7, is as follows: EAGVTQFPSHSVIEKGQTVTLRCDPISGHDNLYWYRRVMGKEIKFLLHFVKESKQDESGMPNNRFLAERTGGTYSTLKVQPAELEDSGVYFCASSPTGRSSYEQYFGPGTRLTVT.

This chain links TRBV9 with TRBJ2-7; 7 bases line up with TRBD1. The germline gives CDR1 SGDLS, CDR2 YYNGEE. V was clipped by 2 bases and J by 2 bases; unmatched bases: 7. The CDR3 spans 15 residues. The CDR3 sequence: CASSVRRGGAYEQYF. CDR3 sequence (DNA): TGTGCCAGCAGCGTGAGGAGAGGGGGCGCCTACGAGCAGTACTTC. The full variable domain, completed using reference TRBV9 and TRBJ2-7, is DSGVTQTPKHLITATGQRVTLRCSPRSGDLSVYWYQQSLDQGLQFLIQYYNGEERAKGNILERFSAQQFPDLHSELNLSSLELGDSALYFCASSVRRGGAYEQYFGPGTRLTVT.

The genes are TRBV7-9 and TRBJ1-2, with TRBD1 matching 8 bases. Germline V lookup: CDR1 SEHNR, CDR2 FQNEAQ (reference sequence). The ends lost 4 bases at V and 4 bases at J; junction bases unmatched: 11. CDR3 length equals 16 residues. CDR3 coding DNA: TGTGCCAGCAGCTCAGCCCCAGGGGGCCGAGGCTATGGCTACACCTTC. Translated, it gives CASSSAPGGRGYGYTF.

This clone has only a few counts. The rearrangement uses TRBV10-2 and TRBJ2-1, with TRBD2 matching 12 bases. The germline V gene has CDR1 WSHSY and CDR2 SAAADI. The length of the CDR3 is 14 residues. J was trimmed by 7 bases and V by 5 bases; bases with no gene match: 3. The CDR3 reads CASSLAGGLNEQFF. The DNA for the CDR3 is TGCGCCAGCAGTCTAGCGGGGGGGCTTAATGAGCAGTTCTTC.

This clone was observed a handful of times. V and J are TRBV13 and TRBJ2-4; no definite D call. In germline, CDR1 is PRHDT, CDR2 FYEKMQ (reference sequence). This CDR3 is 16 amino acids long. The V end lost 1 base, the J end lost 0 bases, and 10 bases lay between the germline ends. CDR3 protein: CASSLVQIPAKNIQYF. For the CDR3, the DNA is TGTGCCAGCAGCTTAGTACAGATCCCAGCCAAAAACATTCAGTACTTC.

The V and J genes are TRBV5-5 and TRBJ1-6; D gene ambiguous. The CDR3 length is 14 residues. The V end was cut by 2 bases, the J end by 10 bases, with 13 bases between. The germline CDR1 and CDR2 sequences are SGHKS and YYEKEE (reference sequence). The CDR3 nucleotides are TGTGCCAGCAGCTTCGGGATCCTCGGGTCACCCCTCCACTTT. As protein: CASSFGILGSPLHF.

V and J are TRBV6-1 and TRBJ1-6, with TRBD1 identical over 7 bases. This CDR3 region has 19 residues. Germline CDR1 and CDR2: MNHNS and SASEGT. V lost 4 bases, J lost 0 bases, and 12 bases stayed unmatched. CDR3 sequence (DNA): TGTGCCAGCAGTGCGCCAGGGGGATCGGCAAGCTCCTATAATTCACCCCTCCACTTT. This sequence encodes CASSAPGGSASSYNSPLHF.

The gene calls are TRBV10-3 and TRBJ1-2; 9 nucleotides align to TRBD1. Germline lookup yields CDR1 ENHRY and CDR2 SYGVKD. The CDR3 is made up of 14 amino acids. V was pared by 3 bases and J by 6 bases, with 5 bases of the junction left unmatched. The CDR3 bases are TGTGCCATCAGTGATGGGGGGGACAGGGATGGCTACACCTTC. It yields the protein CAISDGGDRDGYTF.

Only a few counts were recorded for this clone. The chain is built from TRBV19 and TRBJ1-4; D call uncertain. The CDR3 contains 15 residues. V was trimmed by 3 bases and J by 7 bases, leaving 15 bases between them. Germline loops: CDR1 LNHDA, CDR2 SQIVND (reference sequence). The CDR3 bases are TGTGCCAGTAGTATCGAAGACTTACGGGGTGAAAAACTGTTTTTT. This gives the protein CASSIEDLRGEKLFF.

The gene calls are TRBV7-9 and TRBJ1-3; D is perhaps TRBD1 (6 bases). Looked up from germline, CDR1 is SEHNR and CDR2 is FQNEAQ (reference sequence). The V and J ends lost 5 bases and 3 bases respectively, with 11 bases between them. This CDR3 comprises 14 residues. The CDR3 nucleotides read TGTGCCAGCAGCCTAACAGGGTTTGGAAACACCATATATTTT. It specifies CASSLTGFGNTIYF.

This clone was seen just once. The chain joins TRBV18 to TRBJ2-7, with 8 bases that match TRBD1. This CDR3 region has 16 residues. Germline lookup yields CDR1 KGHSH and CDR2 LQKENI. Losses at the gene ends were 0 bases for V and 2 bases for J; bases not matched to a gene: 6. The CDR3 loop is CASSPPTGTGTYEQYF. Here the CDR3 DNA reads TGTGCCAGCTCACCACCGACAGGGACAGGTACCTACGAGCAGTACTTC.

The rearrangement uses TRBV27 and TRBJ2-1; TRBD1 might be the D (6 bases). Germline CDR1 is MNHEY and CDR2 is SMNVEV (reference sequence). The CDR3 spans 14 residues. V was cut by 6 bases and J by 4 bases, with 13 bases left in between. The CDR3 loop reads CASRPGQEYNEQFF. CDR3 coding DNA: TGTGCCAGCAGACCGGGACAAGAATACAATGAGCAGTTCTTC.

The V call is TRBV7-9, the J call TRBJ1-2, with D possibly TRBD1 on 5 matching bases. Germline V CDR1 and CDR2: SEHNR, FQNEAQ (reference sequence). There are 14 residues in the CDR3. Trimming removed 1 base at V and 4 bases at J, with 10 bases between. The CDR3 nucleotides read TGTGCCAGCAGCTTAGGCCAGGGATTCTATGGCTACACCTTC. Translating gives CASSLGQGFYGYTF.

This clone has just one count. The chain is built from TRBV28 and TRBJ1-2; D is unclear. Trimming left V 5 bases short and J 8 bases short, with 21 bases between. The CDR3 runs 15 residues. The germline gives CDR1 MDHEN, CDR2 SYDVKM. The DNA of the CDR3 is TGTGCCAGCAGTCTAACCGACCGGGCCCCGGGAGGCTACACCTTC. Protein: CASSLTDRAPGGYTF.